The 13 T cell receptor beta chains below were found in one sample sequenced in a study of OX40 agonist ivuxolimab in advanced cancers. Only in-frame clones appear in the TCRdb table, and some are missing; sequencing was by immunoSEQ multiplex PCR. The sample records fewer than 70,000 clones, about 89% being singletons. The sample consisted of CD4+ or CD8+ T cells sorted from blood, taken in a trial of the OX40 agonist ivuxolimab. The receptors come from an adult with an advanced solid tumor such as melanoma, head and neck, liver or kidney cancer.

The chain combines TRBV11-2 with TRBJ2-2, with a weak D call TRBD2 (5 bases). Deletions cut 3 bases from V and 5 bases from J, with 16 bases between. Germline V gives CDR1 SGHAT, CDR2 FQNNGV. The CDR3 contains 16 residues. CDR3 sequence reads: CASSFFRVEGTGELFF. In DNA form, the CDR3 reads TGTGCCAGCAGCTTTTTCCGAGTAGAGGGTACCGGGGAGCTGTTTTTT. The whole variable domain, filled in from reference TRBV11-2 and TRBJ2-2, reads EAGVAQSPRYKIIEKRQSVAFWCNPISGHATLYWYQQILGQGPKLLIQFQNNGVVDDSQLPKDRFSAERLKGVDSTLKIQPAKLEDSAVYLCASSFFRVEGTGELFFGEGSRLTVL.

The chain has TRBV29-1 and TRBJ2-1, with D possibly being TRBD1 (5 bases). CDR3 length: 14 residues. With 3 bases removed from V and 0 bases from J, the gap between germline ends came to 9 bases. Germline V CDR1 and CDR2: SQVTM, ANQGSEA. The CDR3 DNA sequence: TGCAGCGTTGACAGGGTCGGCTCCTACAATGAGCAGTTCTTC. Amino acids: CSVDRVGSYNEQFF.

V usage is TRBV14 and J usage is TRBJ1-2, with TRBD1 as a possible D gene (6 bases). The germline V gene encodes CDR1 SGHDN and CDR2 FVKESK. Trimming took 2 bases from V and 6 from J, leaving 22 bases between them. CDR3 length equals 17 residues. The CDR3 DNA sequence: TGTGCCAGCAGCCAATTCCCCCGGCCACCCGGGACAAATGGCTACACCTTC. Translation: CASSQFPRPPGTNGYTF. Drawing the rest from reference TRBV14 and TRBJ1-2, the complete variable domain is EAGVTQFPSHSVIEKGQTVTLRCDPISGHDNLYWYRRVMGKEIKFLLHFVKESKQDESGMPNNRFLAERTGGTYSTLKVQPAELEDSGVYFCASSQFPRPPGTNGYTFGSGTRLTVV.

The CDR3 spells CASSVGAQATNEKLFF. DNA for the CDR3: TGTGCCAGCAGCGTAGGGGCGCAGGCAACTAATGAAAAACTGTTTTTT. This chain connects TRBV9 to TRBJ1-4; D gene uncertain. Looked up from germline, CDR1 is SGDLS and CDR2 is YYNGEE. V was cut by 0 bases and J by 0 bases, with 9 bases left in between. The CDR3 is made up of 16 amino acids.

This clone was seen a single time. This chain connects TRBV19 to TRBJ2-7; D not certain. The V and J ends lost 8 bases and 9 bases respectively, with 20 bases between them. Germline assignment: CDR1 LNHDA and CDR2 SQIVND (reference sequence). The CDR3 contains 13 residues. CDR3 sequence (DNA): TGTGCCAGTCGGTCTTCGGACGCTCATGTGCAGTACTTC. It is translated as CASRSSDAHVQYF. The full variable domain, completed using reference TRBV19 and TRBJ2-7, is DGGITQSPKYLFRKEGQNVTLSCEQNLNHDAMYWYRQDPGQGLRLIYYSQIVNDFQKGDIAEGYSVSREKKESFPLTVTSAQKNPTAFYLCASRSSDAHVQYFGPGTRLTVT.

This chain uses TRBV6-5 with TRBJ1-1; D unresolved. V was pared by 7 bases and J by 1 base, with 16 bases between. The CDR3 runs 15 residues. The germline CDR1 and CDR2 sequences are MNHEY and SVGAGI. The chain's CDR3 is CASTSQKIGNTEAFF. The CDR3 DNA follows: TGTGCCAGCACCTCCCAAAAAATCGGGAACACTGAAGCTTTCTTT.

CDR3 sequence (DNA): TGCGCCAGCAGCTTGGAACTCCGCAATGAGCAGTTCTTC. Translating gives CASSLELRNEQFF. V and J are TRBV5-1 and TRBJ2-1; no clear D gene. Germline V gene data show CDR1 as SGHRS and CDR2 as YFSETQ. The CDR3 has 13 amino acids. Trimming removed 0 bases at V and 6 bases at J, with 7 bases between.

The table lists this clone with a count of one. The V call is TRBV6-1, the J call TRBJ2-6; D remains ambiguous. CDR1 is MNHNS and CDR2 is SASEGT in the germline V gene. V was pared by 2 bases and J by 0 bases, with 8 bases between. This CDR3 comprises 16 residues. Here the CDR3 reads CASSERVLSGANVLTF. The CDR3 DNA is TGTGCCAGCAGTGAAAGAGTCCTCTCTGGGGCCAACGTCCTGACTTTC.

This chain's CDR3 is CASSHGGGYEQYF. The CDR3 nucleotides are TGCGCCAGCAGCCATGGAGGGGGCTACGAGCAGTACTTC. The genes are TRBV4-1 and TRBJ2-7; D may be TRBD1 or TRBD2 (6 bases each). CDR1 and CDR2 (germline): MGHRA, YSYEKL. Trimming cost V 3 bases and J 3 bases, with 9 bases left between them. This CDR3 is built from 13 residues.

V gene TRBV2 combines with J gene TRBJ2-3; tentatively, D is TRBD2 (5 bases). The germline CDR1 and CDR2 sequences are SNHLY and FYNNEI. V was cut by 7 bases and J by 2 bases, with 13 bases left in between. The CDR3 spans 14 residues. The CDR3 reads CASTDSVDTDTQYF. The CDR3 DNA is TGTGCCAGCACGGATAGCGTAGACACAGATACGCAGTATTTT.

The CDR3 DNA follows: TGTGCCAGCAGCGTCTCGGGAGTGCCCACAGATACGCAGTATTTT. Its translation is CASSVSGVPTDTQYF. This chain connects TRBV9 to TRBJ2-3, with TRBD2 as a possible D gene (6 bases). The V gene's germline CDR1 is SGDLS and CDR2 YYNGEE. Between the trimmed V and J ends, which lost 2 bases and 2 bases, there was a span of 12 bases. CDR3 length: 15 amino acids.

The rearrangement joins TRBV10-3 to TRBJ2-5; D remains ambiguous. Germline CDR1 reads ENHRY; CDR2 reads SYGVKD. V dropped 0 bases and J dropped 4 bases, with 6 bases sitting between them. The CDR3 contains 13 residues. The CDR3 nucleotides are TGTGCCATCAGTGAGTCAAAGGCAGAGACCCAGTACTTC. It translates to CAISESKAETQYF.

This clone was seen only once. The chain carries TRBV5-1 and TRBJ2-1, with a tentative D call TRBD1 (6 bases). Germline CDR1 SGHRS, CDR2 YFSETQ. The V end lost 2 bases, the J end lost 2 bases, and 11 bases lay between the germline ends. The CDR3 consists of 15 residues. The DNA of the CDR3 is TGCGCCAGCAGCTTCACAGGGCCGACCTACAATGAGCAGTTCTTC. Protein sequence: CASSFTGPTYNEQFF.